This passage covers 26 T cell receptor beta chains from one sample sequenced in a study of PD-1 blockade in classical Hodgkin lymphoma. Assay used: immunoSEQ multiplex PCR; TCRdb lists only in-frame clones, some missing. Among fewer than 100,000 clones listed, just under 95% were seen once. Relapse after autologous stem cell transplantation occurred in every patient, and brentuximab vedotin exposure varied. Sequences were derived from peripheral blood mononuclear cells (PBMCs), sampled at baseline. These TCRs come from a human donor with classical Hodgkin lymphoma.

The CDR3 DNA follows: TGTGCCAGCAGGCTCCAGCGGGGGGTACAAGAGACCCAGTACTTC. It yields the protein CASRLQRGVQETQYF. This chain connects TRBV28 to TRBJ2-5, with 9 bases lining up with TRBD2. There are 15 residues in the CDR3. V lost 6 bases, J lost 2 bases, and 7 bases stayed unmatched. Germline CDR1 reads MDHEN; CDR2 reads SYDVKM.

The DNA of the CDR3 is TGTGCCAGCAGTGCGGGAGGGAGGTACAATGAGCAGTTCTTC. This translates into CASSAGGRYNEQFF. The chain links TRBV6-4 to TRBJ2-1; 8 bases are shared with TRBD2. The V gene's germline CDR1 is MRHNA and CDR2 SNTAGT. The CDR3 spans 14 residues. Trimming cost V 4 bases and J 4 bases; bases outside gene matches: 3.

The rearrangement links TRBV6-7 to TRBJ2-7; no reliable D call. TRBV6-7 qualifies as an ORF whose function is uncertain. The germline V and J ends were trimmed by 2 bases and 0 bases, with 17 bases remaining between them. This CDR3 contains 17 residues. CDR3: CASSYPPGRRLSYEQYF. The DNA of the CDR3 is TGTGCCAGCAGTTACCCCCCGGGCAGGCGCCTCTCCTACGAGCAGTACTTC.

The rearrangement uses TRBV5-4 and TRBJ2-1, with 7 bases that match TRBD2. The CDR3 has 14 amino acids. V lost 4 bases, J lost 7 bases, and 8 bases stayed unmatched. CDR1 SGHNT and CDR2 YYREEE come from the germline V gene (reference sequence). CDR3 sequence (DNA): TGTGCCAGCAGCCTCAGGACTAGTTTGAATGAGCAGTTCTTC. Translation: CASSLRTSLNEQFF. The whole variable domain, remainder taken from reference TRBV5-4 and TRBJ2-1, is ETGVTQSPTHLIKTRGQQVTLRCSSQSGHNTVSWYQQALGQGPQFIFQYYREEENGRGNFPPRFSGLQFPNYSSELNVNALELDDSALYLCASSLRTSLNEQFFGPGTRLTVL.

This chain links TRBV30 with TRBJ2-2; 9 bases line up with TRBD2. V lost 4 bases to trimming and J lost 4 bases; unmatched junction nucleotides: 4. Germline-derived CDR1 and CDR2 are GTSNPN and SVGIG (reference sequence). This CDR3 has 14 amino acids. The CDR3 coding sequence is TGTGCCTGGAACGGACTAGCGAGCACCGGGGAGCTGTTTTTT. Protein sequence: CAWNGLASTGELFF.

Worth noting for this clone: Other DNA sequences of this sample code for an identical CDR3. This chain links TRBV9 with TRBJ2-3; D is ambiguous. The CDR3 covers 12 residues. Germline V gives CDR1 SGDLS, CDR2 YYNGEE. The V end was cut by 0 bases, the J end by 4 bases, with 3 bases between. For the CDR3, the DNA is TGTGCCAGCAGCGTAGCGTCAGATACGCAGTATTTT. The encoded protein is CASSVASDTQYF.

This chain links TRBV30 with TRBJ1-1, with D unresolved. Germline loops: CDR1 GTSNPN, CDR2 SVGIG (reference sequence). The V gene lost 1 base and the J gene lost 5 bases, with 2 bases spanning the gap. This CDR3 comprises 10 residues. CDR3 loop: CAWSETEAFF. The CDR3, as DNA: TGTGCCTGGAGTGAGACTGAAGCTTTCTTT.

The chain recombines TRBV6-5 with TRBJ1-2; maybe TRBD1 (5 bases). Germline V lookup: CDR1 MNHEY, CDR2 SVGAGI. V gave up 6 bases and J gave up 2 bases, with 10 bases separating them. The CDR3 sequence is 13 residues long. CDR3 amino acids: CASRLGRNYGYTF. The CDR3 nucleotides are TGTGCCAGCAGATTGGGACGGAACTATGGCTACACCTTC.

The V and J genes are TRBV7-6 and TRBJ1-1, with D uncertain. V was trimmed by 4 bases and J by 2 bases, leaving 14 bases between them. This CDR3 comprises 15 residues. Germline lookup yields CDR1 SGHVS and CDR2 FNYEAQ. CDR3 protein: CASSSSILRNTEAFF. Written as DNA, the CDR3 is TGTGCCAGCAGCTCCTCCATATTACGCAACACTGAAGCTTTCTTT.

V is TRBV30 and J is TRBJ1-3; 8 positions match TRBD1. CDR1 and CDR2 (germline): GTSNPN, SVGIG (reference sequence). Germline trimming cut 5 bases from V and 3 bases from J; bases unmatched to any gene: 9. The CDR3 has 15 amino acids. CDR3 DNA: TGTGCCTGGGACCGAGGGGGGACAGGTGGAAACACCATATATTTT. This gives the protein CAWDRGGTGGNTIYF.

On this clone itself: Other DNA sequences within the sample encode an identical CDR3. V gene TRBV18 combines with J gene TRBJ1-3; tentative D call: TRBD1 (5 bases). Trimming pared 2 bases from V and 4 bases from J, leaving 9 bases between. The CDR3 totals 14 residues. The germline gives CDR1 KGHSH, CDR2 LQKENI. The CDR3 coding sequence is TGTGCCAGCTCACCAACCCAGGGAGGAAACACCATATATTTT. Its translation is CASSPTQGGNTIYF.

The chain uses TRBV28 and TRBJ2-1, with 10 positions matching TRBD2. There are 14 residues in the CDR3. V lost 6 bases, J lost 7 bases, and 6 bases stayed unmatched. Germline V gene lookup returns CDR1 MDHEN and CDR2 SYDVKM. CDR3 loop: CASRGASGSNEQFF. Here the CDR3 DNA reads TGTGCCAGCAGAGGGGCTAGCGGGAGTAATGAGCAGTTCTTC.

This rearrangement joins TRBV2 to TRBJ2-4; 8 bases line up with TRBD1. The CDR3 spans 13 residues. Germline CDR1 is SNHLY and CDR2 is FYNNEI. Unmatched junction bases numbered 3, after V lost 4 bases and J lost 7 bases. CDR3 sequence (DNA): TGTGCCAGCAGTGGACAGGGGCGGAACATTCAGTACTTC. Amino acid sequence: CASSGQGRNIQYF.

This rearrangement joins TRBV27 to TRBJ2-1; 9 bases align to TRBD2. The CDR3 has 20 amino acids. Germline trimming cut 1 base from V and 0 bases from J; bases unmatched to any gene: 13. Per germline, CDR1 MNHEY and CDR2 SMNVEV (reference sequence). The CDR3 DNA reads TGTGCCAGCAGTTTATGGTGGGCGGGAGGGCCTATAAGCTCCTACAATGAGCAGTTCTTC. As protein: CASSLWWAGGPISSYNEQFF.

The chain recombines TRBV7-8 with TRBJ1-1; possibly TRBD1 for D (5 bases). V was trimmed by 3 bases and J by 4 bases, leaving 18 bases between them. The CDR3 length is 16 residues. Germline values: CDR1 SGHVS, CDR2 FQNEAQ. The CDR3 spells CASSFRAGGDATEAFF. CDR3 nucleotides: TGTGCCAGCAGCTTCCGCGCCGGGGGGGATGCCACTGAAGCTTTCTTT.

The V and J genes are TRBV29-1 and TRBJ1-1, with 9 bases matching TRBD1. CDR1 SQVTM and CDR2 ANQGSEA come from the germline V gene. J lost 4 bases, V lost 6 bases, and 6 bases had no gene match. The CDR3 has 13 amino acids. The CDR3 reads CSVTGGAGTEAFF. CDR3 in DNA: TGCAGCGTAACAGGGGGCGCGGGCACTGAAGCTTTCTTT.

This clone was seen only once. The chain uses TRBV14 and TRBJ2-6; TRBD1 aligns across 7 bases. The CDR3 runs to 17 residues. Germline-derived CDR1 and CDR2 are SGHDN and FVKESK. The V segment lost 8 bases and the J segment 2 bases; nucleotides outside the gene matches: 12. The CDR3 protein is CASGSGQLIAGANVLTF. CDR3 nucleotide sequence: TGTGCCAGCGGTTCGGGACAGCTCATAGCTGGGGCCAACGTCCTGACTTTC. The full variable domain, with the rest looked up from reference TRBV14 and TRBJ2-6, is EAGVTQFPSHSVIEKGQTVTLRCDPISGHDNLYWYRRVMGKEIKFLLHFVKESKQDESGMPNNRFLAERTGGTYSTLKVQPAELEDSGVYFCASGSGQLIAGANVLTFGAGSRLTVL.

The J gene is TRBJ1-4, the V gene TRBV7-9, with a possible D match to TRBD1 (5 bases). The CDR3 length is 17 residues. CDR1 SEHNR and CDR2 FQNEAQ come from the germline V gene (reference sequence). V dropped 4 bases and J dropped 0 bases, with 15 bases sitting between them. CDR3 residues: CASSSPPGKSTNEKLFF. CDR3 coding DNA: TGTGCCAGCAGCTCCCCGCCAGGGAAGTCAACTAATGAAAAACTGTTTTTT.

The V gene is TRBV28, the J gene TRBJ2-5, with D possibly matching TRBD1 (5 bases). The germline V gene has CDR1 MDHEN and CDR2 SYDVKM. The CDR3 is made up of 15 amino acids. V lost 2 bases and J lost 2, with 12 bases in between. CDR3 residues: CASSLAGMRQETQYF. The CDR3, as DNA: TGTGCCAGCAGTTTAGCAGGGATGCGGCAAGAGACCCAGTACTTC.

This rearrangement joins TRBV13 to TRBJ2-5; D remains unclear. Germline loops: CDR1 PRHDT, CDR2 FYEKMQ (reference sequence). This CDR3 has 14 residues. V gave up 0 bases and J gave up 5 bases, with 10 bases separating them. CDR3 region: CASSLGLGRETQYF. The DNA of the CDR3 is TGTGCCAGCAGCTTAGGCCTTGGACGGGAGACCCAGTACTTC.

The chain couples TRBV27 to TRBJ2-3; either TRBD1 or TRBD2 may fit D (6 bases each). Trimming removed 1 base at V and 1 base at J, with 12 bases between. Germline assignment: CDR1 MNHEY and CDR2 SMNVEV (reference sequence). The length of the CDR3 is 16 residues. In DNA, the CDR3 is TGTGCCAGCAGTTTATTACGGGGGCTCGGCACAGATACGCAGTATTTT. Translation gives CASSLLRGLGTDTQYF.

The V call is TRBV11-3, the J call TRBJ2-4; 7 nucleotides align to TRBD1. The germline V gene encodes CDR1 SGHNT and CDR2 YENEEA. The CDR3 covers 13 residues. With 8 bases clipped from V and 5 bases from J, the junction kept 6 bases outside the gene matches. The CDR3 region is CASQGQFENIQYF. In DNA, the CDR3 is TGTGCCAGCCAGGGACAGTTTGAAAACATTCAGTACTTC.

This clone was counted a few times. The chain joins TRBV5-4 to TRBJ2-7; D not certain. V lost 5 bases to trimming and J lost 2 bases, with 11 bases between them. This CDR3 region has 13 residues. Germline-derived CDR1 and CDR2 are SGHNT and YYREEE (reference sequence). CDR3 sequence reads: CASSSGGPYEQYF. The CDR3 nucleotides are TGTGCCAGCAGTTCAGGTGGCCCCTACGAGCAGTACTTC.

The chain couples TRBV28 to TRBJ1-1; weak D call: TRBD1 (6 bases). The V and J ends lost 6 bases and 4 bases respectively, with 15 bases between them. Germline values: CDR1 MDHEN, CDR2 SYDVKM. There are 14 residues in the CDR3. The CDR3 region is CASRVQGRATEAFF. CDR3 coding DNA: TGTGCCAGCAGGGTACAGGGTCGAGCCACTGAAGCTTTCTTT.

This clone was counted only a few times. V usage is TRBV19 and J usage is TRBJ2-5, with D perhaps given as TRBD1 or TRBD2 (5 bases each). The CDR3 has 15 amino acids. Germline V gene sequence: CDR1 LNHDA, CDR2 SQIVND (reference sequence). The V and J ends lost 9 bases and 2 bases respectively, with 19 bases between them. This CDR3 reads CASGDRGRPQETQYF. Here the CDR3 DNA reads TGTGCCAGCGGGGATAGGGGCCGGCCTCAAGAGACCCAGTACTTC.

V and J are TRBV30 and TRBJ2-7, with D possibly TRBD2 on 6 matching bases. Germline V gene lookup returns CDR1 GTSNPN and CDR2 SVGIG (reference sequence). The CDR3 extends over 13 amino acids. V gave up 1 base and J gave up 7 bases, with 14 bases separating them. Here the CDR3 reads CAWSGREAREQYF. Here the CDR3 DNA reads TGTGCCTGGAGTGGGAGGGAGGCTCGAGAGCAGTACTTC.